This T cell receptor beta chain was identified in a study of blood T cell repertoires in COVID-19. The germline V gene encodes CDR1 MNHNY and CDR2 SVGAGI (reference sequence). The germline V and J ends were trimmed by 6 bases and 7 bases, with 7 bases remaining between them. This CDR3 has 11 residues. Only in-frame clones appear in the TCRdb table, and some are missing; sequencing was by immunoSEQ multiplex PCR. The table shows about 98,000 clones, with over 70% occurring only once. This rearrangement joins TRBV6-6 to TRBJ2-1; D unclear. The sample comprised peripheral blood. This clonotype originated in a man aged 65 to 79 with acute or convalescent COVID-19. This CDR3 reads CASSLKNEQFF. The CDR3 DNA follows: TGTGCCAGCAGCTTAAAAAATGAGCAGTTCTTC.